Below, 14 T cell receptor beta chains from the same sample are listed, as sequenced in a study of cytomegalovirus exposure and HLA in healthy donors. The primer mix had 60 Vbeta and 13 Jbeta primers. Measured with immunoSEQ multiplex PCR; TCRdb has only the in-frame clones, and not every one. The top ten hold around 1.7% of the sample, which has some 200,000 clones, 79% seen once. Material for sequencing was PBMCs. The receptors come from a man aged 45-65 years in good health and CMV-seronegative.

The chain recombines TRBV28 with TRBJ2-5; possible D gene TRBD2, 7 bases. V shed 6 bases and J shed 5 bases, with 19 bases lying between them. Germline CDR1 reads MDHEN; CDR2 reads SYDVKM. This CDR3 has 15 residues. CDR3 sequence (DNA): TGTGCCAGCAGCTCCTGGGGAACGGGGGGCGAGACCCAGTACTTC. This encodes CASSSWGTGGETQYF.

For this clone: The same CDR3 arises from other DNA sequences in this sample as well. CDR3 DNA: TGCGCCAGCAGCCCCCGCTGGCTAGCCGGTACCTACGAGCAGTACTTC. This sequence encodes CASSPRWLAGTYEQYF. This chain connects TRBV4-1 to TRBJ2-7, with D perhaps TRBD2 (5 bases). The CDR3 extends over 16 amino acids. Per germline, CDR1 MGHRA and CDR2 YSYEKL. The germline V and J ends were trimmed by 4 bases and 2 bases, with 18 bases remaining between them.

The V gene is TRBV28, the J gene TRBJ1-1, with a tentative D call TRBD1 (6 bases). Trimming took 4 bases from V and 5 from J, leaving 14 bases between them. This CDR3 has 14 residues. CDR1 and CDR2 (germline): MDHEN, SYDVKM. In nucleotides, the CDR3 is TGTGCCAGCAGTTCCATCAGGGGCGGAACTGAAGCTTTCTTT. It yields the protein CASSSIRGGTEAFF.

Only one count was recorded for this clone. V usage is TRBV25-1 and J usage is TRBJ2-7; D not resolved. The germline V and J ends were trimmed by 7 bases and 0 bases, with 4 bases remaining between them. Germline V CDR1 and CDR2: MGHDK, SYGVNS. The CDR3 is 11 residues long. The CDR3, as DNA: TGTGCCAGCACTCGCTCCTACGAGCAGTACTTC. Translated, it gives CASTRSYEQYF.

This clone was observed once. This chain uses TRBV19 with TRBJ2-7; TRBD2 aligns across 11 bases. Germline CDR1 is LNHDA and CDR2 is SQIVND (reference sequence). The CDR3 totals 16 residues. V shed 3 bases, J shed 4 bases, and the junction held 8 bases outside the gene matches. This chain's CDR3 is CASSITSGSVRYEQYF. CDR3 nucleotide sequence: TGTGCCAGTAGTATCACTAGCGGGAGTGTAAGGTACGAGCAGTACTTC.

The chain recombines TRBV5-1 with TRBJ2-3, with D possibly being TRBD2 (6 bases). Germline CDR1 reads SGHRS; CDR2 reads YFSETQ. The CDR3 is 15 amino acids. Deletions cut 4 bases from V and 6 bases from J, with 18 bases between. In DNA form, the CDR3 reads TGCGCCAGCAGCGATATACTGGCGGGAAGTGATACGCAGTATTTT. Translated: CASSDILAGSDTQYF.

The chain couples TRBV9 to TRBJ1-1; no clear D. CDR1 and CDR2 (germline): SGDLS, YYNGEE. The CDR3 contains 15 residues. Between the trimmed V and J ends, which lost 0 bases and 5 bases, there was a span of 14 bases. This CDR3 reads CASSVDYSLGTEAFF. The DNA of the CDR3 is TGTGCCAGCAGCGTAGATTACTCTCTCGGGACTGAAGCTTTCTTT.

J is TRBJ2-7 and V is TRBV7-3; TRBD1 matches at 9 bases. This CDR3 has 13 residues. After removal of 5 bases from V and 4 bases from J, the junction contained 3 bases not matched to a gene. CDR1 SGHTA and CDR2 FQGTGA come from the germline V gene. The CDR3, as DNA: TGTGCCAGCAGCCAGACAGGGGGTTACGAGCAGTACTTC. Protein: CASSQTGGYEQYF.

The chain uses TRBV29-1 and TRBJ2-5; a weak D match, TRBD1 (5 bases). Per the germline V gene, CDR1 is SQVTM and CDR2 is ANQGSEA. Trimming stripped 3 bases from V and 5 bases from J, with 16 bases between. This CDR3 comprises 14 residues. This CDR3 is CSVEDTIFGETQYF. As DNA, the CDR3 is TGCAGCGTTGAGGACACTATATTCGGGGAGACCCAGTACTTC.

The V and J genes are TRBV5-1 and TRBJ2-3; 12 bases fit TRBD2. Unmatched junction bases numbered 6, after V lost 0 bases and J lost 4 bases. The CDR3 contains 17 residues. The germline V gene has CDR1 SGHRS and CDR2 YFSETQ. This CDR3 is CASSLEPSGRVSDTQYF. CDR3 nucleotides: TGCGCCAGCAGCTTGGAGCCTAGCGGGAGGGTATCAGATACGCAGTATTTT.

This chain's CDR3 is CASSLQREGETQYF. CDR3 DNA sequence: TGCGCCAGCAGCTTACAGCGGGAAGGGGAGACCCAGTACTTC. The gene calls are TRBV5-1 and TRBJ2-5; the match to TRBD2 covers 7 bases. The CDR3 has 14 amino acids. V shed 2 bases, J shed 5 bases, and the junction held 6 bases outside the gene matches. In germline, CDR1 is SGHRS, CDR2 YFSETQ.

V gene TRBV28 combines with J gene TRBJ1-2; D ambiguous. Germline V CDR1 and CDR2: MDHEN, SYDVKM. The V end was cut by 3 bases, the J end by 8 bases, with 10 bases between. This CDR3 is built from 12 residues. CDR3 nucleotides: TGTGCCAGCAGTTTCTTTCTGGAGGGCTACACCTTC. Its protein product is CASSFFLEGYTF.

The J gene is TRBJ2-7, the V gene TRBV5-6; 7 nucleotides line up with TRBD2. Germline CDR1 and CDR2: SGHDT and YYEEEE. The CDR3 runs to 17 residues. With 6 bases clipped from V and 5 bases from J, the junction kept 20 bases outside the gene matches. The CDR3 is CASISGTTYTYSHEQYF. In nucleotides, the CDR3 is TGTGCCAGCATTTCCGGGACTACCTACACCTATTCGCACGAGCAGTACTTC.

This chain connects TRBV11-1 to TRBJ1-4, with a possible D match to TRBD1 (6 bases). This CDR3 region has 14 residues. Germline values: CDR1 SGHAT, CDR2 FQDESV (reference sequence). Trimming left V 5 bases short and J 6 bases short, with 13 bases between. The CDR3 spells CASSHRVSDEKLFF. CDR3 bases: TGTGCCAGCAGCCACAGGGTATCGGATGAAAAACTGTTTTTT.